These T cell receptor beta chains were read from a single sample in a study of T cells in Graves' hyperthyroidism and ophthalmopathy. MiXCR, run by TCRdb on the multiplex PCR reads, gives a single entry per CDR3 protein. The data hold roughly 710,000 distinct CDR3 sequences, with around 40% observed a single time. Material: blood. These receptors were collected from a woman between 40 and 50 years old with Graves' hyperthyroidism. Each CDR3 is given with its conserved first and last residue. The D gene is left open where the match is weak. Rows give clone size only sometimes, using once, few, many, or a class for an expanded clone.

>TRBD2|TRBJ2-7|NA|TRBV29-1
CSVVGTSGSHEQYF
TGCAGCGTTGTCGGGACTAGCGGGAGCCACGAGCAGTACTTC
>NA|TRBJ2-7|many|TRBV12-5
CASGLDYEQYF
TGTGCTAGTGGTCTTGATTACGAGCAGTACTTC
>NA|TRBJ2-7|few|TRBV7-2
CASRRYEQYF
TGTGCCAGCCGGCGCTACGAGCAGTACTTC
>NA|TRBJ2-7|NA|TRBV7-2
CAGGLAGLLYEQYF
TGTGCCGGCGGCTTAGCAGGCCTCTTATACGAGCAGTACTTC
>NA|TRBJ2-5|many|TRBV29-1
CSVEKTAAETQYF
TGCAGCGTTGAGAAGACAGCCGCAGAGACCCAGTACTTC
>NA|TRBJ1-2|many|TRBV12-3/TRBV12-4
CASSPRSAWDYGYTF
TGTGCCAGCAGCCCCCGTAGCGCCTGGGACTATGGCTACACCTTC
>NA|TRBJ1-1|NA|TRBV25-1
CASSEHGARGTEAFF
TGTGCCAGCAGTGAACACGGGGCGCGGGGCACTGAAGCTTTCTTT
>TRBD1|TRBJ1-2|many|TRBV20-1
CSAAGQRADYGYTF
TGCAGTGCCGCGGGACAGCGCGCGGACTATGGCTACACCTTC
>NA|TRBJ1-5|many|TRBV15
CATADRYSNQPQHF
TGTGCCACCGCGGACCGGTATAGCAATCAGCCCCAGCATTTT
>NA|TRBJ1-2|many|TRBV20-1
CSASDSNYGYTF
TGCAGTGCTAGTGACAGTAACTATGGCTACACCTTC
>NA|TRBJ2-3|NA|TRBV5-4
CASSVGPGTDTQYF
TGTGCTAGCAGCGTAGGACCCGGCACAGATACGCAGTATTTT
>NA|TRBJ2-5|many|TRBV7-2
CASSLEVQETQYF
TGTGCCAGCAGCTTAGAGGTCCAAGAGACCCAGTACTTC
>NA|TRBJ1-1|many|TRBV10-3
CAIGASNTEAFF
TGTGCCATCGGGGCATCGAACACTGAAGCTTTCTTT
>NA|TRBJ1-5|many|TRBV20-1
CSAKGGNQPQHF
TGCAGTGCTAAGGGGGGCAATCAGCCCCAGCATTTT
>TRBD1|TRBJ2-2|once|TRBV6-5
CASRGGQGLGELFF
TGTGCCAGCAGGGGCGGACAGGGACTGGGTGAGCTGTTTTTT
>NA|TRBJ2-5|many|TRBV20-1
CSARDPGQETQYF
TGCAGTGCTAGAGATCCCGGACAAGAGACCCAGTACTTC
>NA|TRBJ1-1|many|TRBV4-3
CASSQYQANTEAFF
TGCGCCAGCAGCCAATATCAAGCGAACACTGAAGCTTTCTTT
>TRBD1|TRBJ1-2|NA|TRBV7-2
CASSRREGAGGHTF
TGTGCCAGCAGTCGTAGGGAGGGGGCAGGGGGCCACACCTTC
>TRBD2|TRBJ2-6|NA|TRBV10-3
CAVRSGTSSGANVLTF
TGTGCCGTACGAAGCGGGACGAGCTCTGGGGCCAACGTCCTGACTTTC
>NA|TRBJ1-6|NA|TRBV25-1
CAFRGRGALHF
TGTGCCTTCAGGGGCCGAGGGGCCCTCCACTTT
>NA|TRBJ1-5|many|TRBV10-3
CAISGHGNQPQHF
TGTGCCATCAGTGGACACGGCAATCAGCCCCAGCATTTT
>NA|TRBJ2-5|NA|TRBV9
CASSGLQFQETQYF
TGCGCCAGCAGCGGACTACAATTCCAAGAGACCCAGTACTTC
>TRBD1|TRBJ1-1|NA|TRBV7-2
CASSSPGDRAVKF
TGTGCCAGCAGCTCGCCCGGTGACAGGGCCGTAAAGTTT
>TRBD2|TRBJ2-3|NA|TRBV2
CASRWTSGGARTDTQYF
TGTGCCAGCAGGTGGACTAGCGGGGGGGCACGCACAGATACGCAGTATTTT
>NA|TRBJ2-7|few|TRBV27
CASSSRFYEQYF
TGTGCCAGCAGTTCCCGGTTCTACGAGCAGTACTTC
>NA|TRBJ2-2|many|TRBV2
CASSVRPVTGELFF
TGTGCCAGCAGTGTTAGACCGGTCACCGGGGAGCTGTTTTTT
>NA|TRBJ2-5|NA|TRBV10-3
CAISESARQGGGEAQYF
TGTGCCATCAGTGAGTCAGCCAGACAGGGAGGGGGGGAGGCCCAGTACTTC
>NA|TRBJ1-3|many|TRBV11-2
CASRDPPNTIYF
TGTGCCAGCAGGGATCCTCCGAACACCATATATTTT
>NA|TRBJ2-7|NA|TRBV7-2
CASSLGYRVTYNEQYF
TGTGCCAGCAGCTTAGGGTACAGGGTCACCTACAATGAGCAGTACTTC
>TRBD1|TRBJ1-1|few|TRBV6-5
CASRTTKRGLYAEAFF
TGTGCCAGCAGGACCACGAAGAGGGGGCTGTACGCTGAAGCTTTCTTT
>NA|TRBJ1-2|few|TRBV4-2
CASSQDVGRGNYGYTF
TGTGCCAGCAGCCAAGATGTGGGGAGGGGTAACTATGGCTACACCTTC
>TRBD1|TRBJ2-5|NA|TRBV12-3/TRBV12-4
CASGYGPGQRLPETQYF
TGTGCCAGCGGATATGGTCCGGGACAGAGACTTCCAGAGACCCAGTACTTC
>NA|TRBJ2-6|NA|TRBV7-1
CASSARFGASGANVLTF
TGTGCCAGCAGCGCACGATTCGGAGCCTCTGGGGCCAACGTCCTGACTTTC
>NA|TRBJ2-7|many|TRBV29-1
CSVGGDTPYEQYF
TGCAGCGTGGGCGGAGACACCCCCTACGAGCAGTACTTC
>TRBD1|TRBJ1-5|NA|TRBV10-3
CATKSQFGTGLGGNQPQHF
TGTGCCACCAAATCCCAGTTCGGGACAGGTCTTGGGGGCAATCAGCCCCAGCATTTT
>NA|TRBJ2-5|NA|TRBV20-1
CSVGPETTIDETQYF
TGCAGTGTTGGCCCAGAAACAACTATAGACGAGACCCAGTACTTC
>NA|TRBJ2-7|NA|TRBV9
CASSVEALNEQYF
TGTGCCAGCAGCGTAGAGGCCCTGAATGAGCAGTACTTC
>NA|TRBJ2-5|few|TRBV19
CASSPQDLQETQYF
TGTGCCAGTAGTCCTCAGGATCTCCAAGAGACCCAGTACTTC
>NA|TRBJ2-2|NA|TRBV19
CASSRGSRGRPGELFF
TGTGCCAGTAGTAGGGGGAGTCGGGGTCGGCCCGGGGAGCTGTTTTTT
>NA|TRBJ2-7|NA|TRBV6-1
CASTRGLNSYEQYF
TGTGCCAGCACCAGGGGCCTCAACTCCTACGAGCAGTACTTC
>TRBD1|TRBJ2-7|many|TRBV5-6
CASSFAPQYRGQQYF
TGTGCCAGCAGCTTCGCCCCACAGTACAGGGGGCAGCAGTACTTC
>NA|TRBJ2-7|many|TRBV29-1
CSGLLPGTEAYGEQYF
TGCAGCGGACTACTTCCGGGAACGGAAGCCTACGGGGAGCAGTACTTC
>TRBD1|TRBJ2-7|many|TRBV7-9
CASSQYGTASYEQYF
TGTGCCAGCAGTCAATACGGGACAGCCTCCTACGAGCAGTACTTC
>NA|TRBJ1-5|many|TRBV10-3
CAISEAAGNQPQHF
TGTGCCATCAGTGAGGCGGCAGGTAATCAGCCCCAGCATTTT
>TRBD2|TRBJ2-7|NA|TRBV7-8
CACHPSGTGEQYF
TGTGCCTGTCATCCTAGCGGGACGGGTGAGCAGTACTTC
>NA|TRBJ1-5|many|TRBV19
CASSTTAVLPENQPQHF
TGTGCCAGTAGTACCACGGCGGTTCTCCCGGAGAATCAGCCCCAGCATTTT
>NA|TRBJ2-2|NA|TRBV10-3
CASSFHPLTGGELFF
TGTGCCAGCAGTTTCCATCCGCTGACAGGCGGGGAGCTGTTTTTT